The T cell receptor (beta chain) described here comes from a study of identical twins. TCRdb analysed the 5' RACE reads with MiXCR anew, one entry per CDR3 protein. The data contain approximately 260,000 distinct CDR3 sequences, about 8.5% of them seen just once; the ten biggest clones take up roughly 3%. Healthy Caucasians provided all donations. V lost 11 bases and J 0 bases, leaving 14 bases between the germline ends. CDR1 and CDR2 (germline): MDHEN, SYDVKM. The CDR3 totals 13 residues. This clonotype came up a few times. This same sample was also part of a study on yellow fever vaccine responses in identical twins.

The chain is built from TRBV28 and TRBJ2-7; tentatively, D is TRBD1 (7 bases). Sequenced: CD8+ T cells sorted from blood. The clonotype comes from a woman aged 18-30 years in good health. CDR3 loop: CAAGTANSYEQYF. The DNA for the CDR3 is TGTGCCGCGGGGACAGCGAACTCCTACGAGCAGTACTTC. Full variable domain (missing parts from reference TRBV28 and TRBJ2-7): DVKVTQSSRYLVKRTGEKVFLECVQDMDHENMFWYRQDPGLGLRLIYFSYDVKMKEKGDIPEGYSVSREKKERFSLILESASTNQTSMYLCAAGTANSYEQYFGPGTRLTVT.